The rows below give T cell receptor beta chains drawn from one sample of a study of blood T cell repertoires in COVID-19. The repertoire was sequenced with immunoSEQ multiplex PCR; TCRdb's copy has only in-frame clones and lacks some. The sample records about 240,000 clones, 85% to 90% being singletons. Material for sequencing was peripheral blood. These receptors came from a man aged 60 to 75 with acute or convalescent COVID-19. The CDR3 runs from the conserved cysteine through the conserved F or W. The D gene is left open where the match is weak. Only some rows state a clone size, as once, few, many or a class for expanded clones.

TRBJ1-1 | NA | TRBV18 | few | CASSPSDKNTEAFF | TGTGCCAGCTCACCTTCGGACAAGAACACTGAAGCTTTCTTT
TRBJ2-1 | NA | TRBV9 | NA | CASSPKDEGRNEQFF | TGTGCCAGCAGCCCTAAGGACGAGGGGAGGAATGAGCAGTTCTTC
TRBJ2-1 | NA | TRBV7-2 | NA | CASSLAIRSRVMVEQFF | TGTGCCAGCAGCTTAGCAATTCGTAGCAGGGTTATGGTTGAGCAGTTCTTC
TRBJ2-2 | NA | TRBV6-5 | NA | CASSGGPRTGELFF | TGTGCCAGCAGCGGAGGGCCGAGGACCGGGGAGCTGTTTTTT
TRBJ2-5 | TRBD1 | TRBV24-1 | NA | CATSDPKTGGHETQYF | TGTGCCACCAGTGATCCTAAGACAGGGGGCCACGAGACCCAGTACTTC
TRBJ1-5 | NA | TRBV5-6 | NA | CASSLAGRNSNQPQHF | TGTGCCAGCAGCTTAGCGGGTAGGAATAGCAATCAGCCCCAGCATTTT
TRBJ2-3 | NA | TRBV15 | NA | CATSSSPDTQYF | TGTGCCACCAGCAGCTCCCCAGATACGCAGTATTTT
TRBJ2-1 | TRBD2 | TRBV5-6 | NA | CASSPSPGLADNEQFF | TGTGCCAGCAGCCCGTCTCCGGGACTAGCCGACAATGAGCAGTTCTTC
TRBJ1-5 | NA | TRBV21-1 | NA | CASSKVEQGGNQPQHF | TGTGCCAGCAGCAAAGTGGAACAGGGGGGAAATCAGCCCCAGCATTTT
TRBJ1-2 | TRBD1 | TRBV28 | NA | CASSKRTGGRALRGYTF | TGTGCCAGCAGTAAAAGGACAGGGGGAAGGGCCCTGAGGGGCTACACCTTC
TRBJ1-5 | NA | TRBV28 | few | CASRGDRDLTNPQHF | TGTGCCAGCAGAGGAGACAGAGACTTGACGAACCCCCAGCATTTT
TRBJ2-5 | NA | TRBV7-3 | NA | CASSLLPGDQETQYF | TGTGCCAGCAGCCTCCTGCCGGGGGACCAAGAGACCCAGTACTTC
TRBJ2-7 | NA | TRBV9 | NA | CASSVAGTFSYEQYF | TGTGCCAGCAGCGTAGCGGGGACATTTTCCTACGAGCAGTACTTC
TRBJ1-2 | NA | TRBV11-3 | NA | CASRGLDYGYTF | TGTGCCAGCAGGGGCCTTGACTATGGCTACACCTTC
TRBJ1-1 | TRBD1 | TRBV5-1 | NA | CASSFDRGRTEAFF | TGCGCCAGCAGCTTTGACAGGGGCAGGACTGAAGCTTTCTTT